These 14 T cell receptor beta chains were sequenced from one sample in a study of T cell responses to AZD1222 COVID-19 vaccine. Data came from immunoSEQ multiplex PCR; TCRdb stores just in-frame clones and leaves some out. The table lists under 200,000 clones, roughly 92% of them singletons. The specimen was peripheral blood, collected 28 days after the second dose of the MenACWY control vaccine. The receptor source for this set is an adult who received the MenACWY meningococcal vaccine as a control.

The chain employs TRBV6-4 and TRBJ1-1; D not certain. This CDR3 spans 13 amino acids. Germline V CDR1 and CDR2: MRHNA, SNTAGT. The V end lost 5 bases, the J end lost 4 bases, and 11 bases lay between the germline ends. This CDR3 is CASSMGLTTEAFF. The CDR3 DNA reads as TGTGCCAGCAGTATGGGTCTCACCACTGAAGCTTTCTTT.

This sequence joins TRBV29-1 and TRBJ2-7, with no clear D. The length of the CDR3 is 13 residues. CDR1 SQVTM and CDR2 ANQGSEA come from the germline V gene. V was trimmed by 5 bases and J by 6 bases, leaving 17 bases between them. DNA for the CDR3: TGCAGCGTTAAGTGGCGGTTTGTAGGCGAGCAGTACTTC. It is translated as CSVKWRFVGEQYF.

The genes are TRBV5-1 and TRBJ2-7; 14 bases agree with TRBD2. Looked up from germline, CDR1 is SGHRS and CDR2 is YFSETQ. Trimming at V came to 3 bases and at J to 0 bases, leaving 5 bases not matched to a gene. The CDR3 is made up of 17 amino acids. The CDR3 nucleotides read TGCGCCAGCAGCTGGGGACTAGCGGGAGTCTCCTCCTACGAGCAGTACTTC. Translating it yields CASSWGLAGVSSYEQYF.

The V and J genes are TRBV3-1 (or the pseudogene TRBV3-2) and TRBJ2-7, with unresolved D. Germline V gene lookup returns CDR1 LGHDT and CDR2 YNNKEL (reference sequence). Trimming stripped 4 bases from V and 2 bases from J, with 9 bases between. CDR3 size: 13 residues. CDR3 sequence reads: CASSPPAAYEQYF. The CDR3 bases are TGTGCCAGCAGCCCCCCCGCAGCCTACGAGCAGTACTTC.

This clone was observed a few times. The V gene is TRBV19, the J gene TRBJ1-5, with TRBD1 identical over 8 bases. V shed 5 bases, J shed 5 bases, and the junction held 14 bases outside the gene matches. The CDR3 totals 17 residues. Germline loops: CDR1 LNHDA, CDR2 SQIVND (reference sequence). The CDR3 DNA follows: TGTGCCAGTAGTGTACGAAGGGGACAGGAGCTCTATCAGCCCCAGCATTTT. Encoded protein: CASSVRRGQELYQPQHF.

This chain links TRBV2 with TRBJ2-2; the D call may be TRBD1 or TRBD2 (5 bases each). Germline V lookup: CDR1 SNHLY, CDR2 FYNNEI. Trimming took off 7 bases at V and 2 bases at J, with 17 bases between the two ends. The CDR3 covers 16 residues. CDR3 DNA sequence: TGTGCCAGCAAAGAGGGGCCTAGCCTAAACACCGGGGAGCTGTTTTTT. Its protein product is CASKEGPSLNTGELFF.

This rearrangement joins TRBV7-2 to TRBJ2-7; D not certain. Germline CDR1 reads SGHTA; CDR2 reads FQGNSA. Trimming shortened V by 2 bases and J by 6 bases, and 8 bases separated the two germline ends. The length of the CDR3 is 12 residues. The CDR3 spells CASSLRAGEQYF. CDR3 in DNA: TGTGCCAGCAGCTTAAGGGCTGGCGAGCAGTACTTC.

The chain has TRBV7-2 and TRBJ2-7, with 7 bases that match TRBD1. The trim removed 3 bases at V and 4 bases at J, leaving 3 bases unmatched. Germline V lookup: CDR1 SGHTA, CDR2 FQGNSA. This CDR3 comprises 13 residues. CDR3 in amino acids: CASSFGTVYEQYF. The CDR3 coding sequence is TGTGCCAGCAGCTTCGGGACAGTGTACGAGCAGTACTTC. The variable domain in full, completed from reference TRBV7-2 and TRBJ2-7, reads GAGVSQSPSNKVTEKGKDVELRCDPISGHTALYWYRQSLGQGLEFLIYFQGNSAPDKSGLPSDRFSAERTGGSVSTLTIQRTQQEDSAVYLCASSFGTVYEQYFGPGTRLTVT.

This clone came up a few times. J is TRBJ1-1 and V is TRBV5-1, with unresolved D. The V and J ends lost 1 base and 10 bases respectively, with 17 bases between them. The CDR3 is 14 residues long. The germline V gene has CDR1 SGHRS and CDR2 YFSETQ. In DNA form, the CDR3 reads TGCGCCAGCAGCTTGTCTTTGGGTGGGCACGGAGCTTTCTTT. Its protein is CASSLSLGGHGAFF. Supplemented by reference TRBV5-1 and TRBJ1-1, the full variable domain reads KAGVTQTPRYLIKTRGQQVTLSCSPISGHRSVSWYQQTPGQGLQFLFEYFSETQRNKGNFPGRFSGRQFSNSRSEMNVSTLELGDSALYLCASSLSLGGHGAFFGQGTRLTVV.

Comments on this clone: One junction end does not reproduce the germline sequence, and a read error may be involved. The V gene is TRBV7-2, the J gene TRBJ2-1; D ambiguous. The CDR3 extends over 15 amino acids. Per the germline V gene, CDR1 is SGHTA and CDR2 is FQGNSA. This CDR3 reads CASSLGRFSHNEQFF. In DNA form, the CDR3 reads TGTGCCAGCAGCTTAGGGCGATTCTCCCACAATGAGCAGTTCTTC.

This sequence joins TRBV10-2 and TRBJ2-7; D is tentatively TRBD1 or TRBD2 (5 bases each). V gave up 7 bases and J gave up 2 bases, with 15 bases separating them. This CDR3 spans 14 amino acids. Germline V gene data show CDR1 as WSHSY and CDR2 as SAAADI. DNA for the CDR3: TGCGCCAGCACTCCTTCGGGACGGACCTACGAGCAGTACTTC. It translates to CASTPSGRTYEQYF.

V and J are TRBV27 and TRBJ2-2; D uncertain. Germline CDR1 MNHEY, CDR2 SMNVEV (reference sequence). The CDR3 has 14 residues. Trimming removed 1 base at V and 3 bases at J, with 6 bases between. This CDR3 reads CASSLLSHTGELFF. The CDR3 DNA reads as TGTGCCAGCAGTTTATTATCCCACACCGGGGAGCTGTTTTTT.

The chain is built from TRBV19 and TRBJ2-2, with D possibly matching TRBD1 (6 bases). V was pared by 4 bases and J by 7 bases, with 19 bases between. The CDR3 runs 16 residues. Germline V gene data show CDR1 as LNHDA and CDR2 as SQIVND (reference sequence). CDR3 coding DNA: TGTGCCAGTAGTAAATGGGCAGGGGATGATCGCGGGGAGCTGTTTTTT. The encoded protein is CASSKWAGDDRGELFF. Looking up the rest from reference TRBV19 and TRBJ2-2 gives the full variable domain: DGGITQSPKYLFRKEGQNVTLSCEQNLNHDAMYWYRQDPGQGLRLIYYSQIVNDFQKGDIAEGYSVSREKKESFPLTVTSAQKNPTAFYLCASSKWAGDDRGELFFGEGSRLTVL.

The V and J genes are TRBV10-3 and TRBJ2-7, with 9 positions matching TRBD2. The CDR3 length is 16 residues. Germline V gene sequence: CDR1 ENHRY, CDR2 SYGVKD. V lost 3 bases and J lost 4; bases outside the gene matches: 10. This CDR3 is CAISDSRGTSKYEQYF. The CDR3 coding sequence is TGTGCCATCAGTGACTCCCGCGGGACTAGCAAGTACGAGCAGTACTTC.